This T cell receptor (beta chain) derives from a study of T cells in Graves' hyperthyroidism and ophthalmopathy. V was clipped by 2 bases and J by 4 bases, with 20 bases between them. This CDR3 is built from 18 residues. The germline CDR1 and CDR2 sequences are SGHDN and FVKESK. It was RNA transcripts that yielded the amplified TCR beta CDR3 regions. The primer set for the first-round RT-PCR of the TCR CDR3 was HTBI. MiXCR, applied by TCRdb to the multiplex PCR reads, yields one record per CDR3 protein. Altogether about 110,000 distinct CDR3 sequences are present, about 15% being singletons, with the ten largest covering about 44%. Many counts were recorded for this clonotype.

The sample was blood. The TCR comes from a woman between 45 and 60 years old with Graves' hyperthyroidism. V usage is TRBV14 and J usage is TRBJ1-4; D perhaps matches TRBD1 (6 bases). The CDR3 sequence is CASSQRPSGGRLNEKLFF. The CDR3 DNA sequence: TGTGCCAGCAGCCAAAGACCCTCCGGGGGCCGCCTTAATGAAAAACTGTTTTTT.